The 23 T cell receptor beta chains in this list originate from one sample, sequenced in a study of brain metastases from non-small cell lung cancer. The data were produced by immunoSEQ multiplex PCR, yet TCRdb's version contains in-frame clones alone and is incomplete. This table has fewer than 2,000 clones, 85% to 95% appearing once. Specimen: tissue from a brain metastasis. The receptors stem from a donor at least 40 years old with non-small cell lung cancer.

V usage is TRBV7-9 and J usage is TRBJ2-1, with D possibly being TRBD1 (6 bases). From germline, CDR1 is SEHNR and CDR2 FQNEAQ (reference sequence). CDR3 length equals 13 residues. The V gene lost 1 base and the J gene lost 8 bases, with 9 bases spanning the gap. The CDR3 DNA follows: TGTGCCAGCAGCTTAGAACAGGGTGATGAGCAGTTCTTC. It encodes CASSLEQGDEQFF.

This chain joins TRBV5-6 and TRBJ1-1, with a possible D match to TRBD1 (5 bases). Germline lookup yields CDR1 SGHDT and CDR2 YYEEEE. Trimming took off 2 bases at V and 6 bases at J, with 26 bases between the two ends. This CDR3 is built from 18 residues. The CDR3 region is CASSFDGRRRGDPSEAFF. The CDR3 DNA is TGTGCCAGCAGCTTCGACGGCCGCCGGAGGGGCGACCCCTCTGAAGCTTTCTTT.

For the CDR3, the DNA is TGTGCCAGCGCTCTCACAGATACGCAGTATTTT. It codes for CASALTDTQYF. The V call is TRBV11-1, the J call TRBJ2-3; D call uncertain. The CDR3 runs to 11 residues. The germline V gene has CDR1 SGHAT and CDR2 FQDESV (reference sequence). Trimming cost V 8 bases and J 2 bases, with 5 bases left between them.

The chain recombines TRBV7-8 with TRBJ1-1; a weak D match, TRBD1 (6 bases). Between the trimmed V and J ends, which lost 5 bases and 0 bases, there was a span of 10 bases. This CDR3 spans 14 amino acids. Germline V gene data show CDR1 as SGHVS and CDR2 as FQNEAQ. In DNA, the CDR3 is TGTGCCAGCAGCGAGAGACAGGTGAACACTGAAGCTTTCTTT. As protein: CASSERQVNTEAFF. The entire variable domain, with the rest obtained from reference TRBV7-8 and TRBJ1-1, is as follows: GAGVSQSPRYKVAKRGQDVALRCDPISGHVSLFWYQQALGQGPEFLTYFQNEAQLDKSGLPSDRFFAERPEGSVSTLKIQRTQQEDSAVYLCASSERQVNTEAFFGQGTRLTVV.

The CDR3 sequence is CASSKDRVTYEQYF. The CDR3, as DNA: TGTGCCAGCAGCAAAGACAGGGTTACCTACGAGCAGTACTTC. V is TRBV21-1 and J is TRBJ2-7; no DNA check was done on the table's D call, TRBD1. TRBV21-1 is marked as a pseudogene. The CDR3 is 14 amino acids.

The CDR3 region is CASSEGYRGPGNTIYF. CDR3 DNA sequence: TGCGCCAGCAGCGAAGGGTACAGGGGGCCAGGAAACACCATATATTTT. The V gene is TRBV5-1, the J gene TRBJ1-3, with 9 bases aligning to TRBD1. This CDR3 spans 16 amino acids. V lost 4 bases to trimming and J lost 4 bases; unmatched junction nucleotides: 9. Per the germline V gene, CDR1 is SGHRS and CDR2 is YFSETQ.

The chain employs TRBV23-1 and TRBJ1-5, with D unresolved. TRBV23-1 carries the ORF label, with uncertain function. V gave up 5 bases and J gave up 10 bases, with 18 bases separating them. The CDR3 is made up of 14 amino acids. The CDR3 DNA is TGCGCCAGCAGTTGGCGGCGGGGTGAAGGTCCCCAGCATTTT. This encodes CASSWRRGEGPQHF.

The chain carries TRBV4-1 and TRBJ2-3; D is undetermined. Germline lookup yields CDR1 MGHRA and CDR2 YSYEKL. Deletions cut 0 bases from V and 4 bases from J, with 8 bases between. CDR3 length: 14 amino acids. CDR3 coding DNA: TGCGCCAGCAGCCAAGATATAGGGTCAGATACGCAGTATTTT. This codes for CASSQDIGSDTQYF.

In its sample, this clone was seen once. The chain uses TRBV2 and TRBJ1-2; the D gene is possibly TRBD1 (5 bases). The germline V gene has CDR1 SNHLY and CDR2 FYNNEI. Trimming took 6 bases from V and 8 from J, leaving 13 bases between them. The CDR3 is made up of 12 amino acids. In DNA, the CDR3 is TGTGCCAGCAGATGGCAGGGCTACGGCTACACCTTC. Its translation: CASRWQGYGYTF.

CDR3 coding DNA: TGTGCCAGCAGTTATCCGGGCCCGACTTCACGCAATGAGCAGTTCTTC. It codes for CASSYPGPTSRNEQFF. The chain carries TRBV7-2 and TRBJ2-1, with unresolved D. The V end was cut by 6 bases, the J end by 6 bases, with 21 bases between. CDR1 and CDR2 (germline): SGHTA, FQGNSA. The CDR3 contains 16 residues.

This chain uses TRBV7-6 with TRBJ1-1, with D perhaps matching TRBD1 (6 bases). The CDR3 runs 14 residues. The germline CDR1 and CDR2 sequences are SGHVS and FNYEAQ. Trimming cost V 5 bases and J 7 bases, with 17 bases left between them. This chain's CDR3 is CASSPTGIWIEAFF. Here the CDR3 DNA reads TGTGCCAGCAGCCCTACAGGGATTTGGATTGAAGCTTTCTTT. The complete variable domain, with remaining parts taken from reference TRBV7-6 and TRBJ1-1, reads GAGVSQSPRYKVTKRGQDVALRCDPISGHVSLYWYRQALGQGPEFLTYFNYEAQQDKSGLPNDRFSAERPEGSISTLTIQRTEQRDSAMYRCASSPTGIWIEAFFGQGTRLTVV.

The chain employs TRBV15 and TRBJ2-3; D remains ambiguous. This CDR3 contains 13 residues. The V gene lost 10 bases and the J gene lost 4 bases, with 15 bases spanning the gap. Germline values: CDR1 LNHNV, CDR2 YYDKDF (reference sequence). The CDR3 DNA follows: TGTGCCATCCTAAAACGAGGAGCAGATACGCAGTATTTT. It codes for CAILKRGADTQYF.

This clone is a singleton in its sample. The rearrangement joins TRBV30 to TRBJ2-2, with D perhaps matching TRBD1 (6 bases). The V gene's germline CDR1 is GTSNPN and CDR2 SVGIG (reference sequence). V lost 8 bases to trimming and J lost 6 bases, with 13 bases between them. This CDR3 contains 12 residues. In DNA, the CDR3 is TGTGCCAGTGCATGGGGGCCCGGGGAGCTGTTTTTT. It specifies CASAWGPGELFF.

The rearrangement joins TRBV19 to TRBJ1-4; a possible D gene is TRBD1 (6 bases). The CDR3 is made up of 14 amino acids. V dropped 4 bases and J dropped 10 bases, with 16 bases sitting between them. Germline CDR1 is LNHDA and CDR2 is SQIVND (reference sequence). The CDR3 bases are TGTGCCAGTAGTAAAGTGAACAGGGACGCAAAACTGTTTTTT. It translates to CASSKVNRDAKLFF.

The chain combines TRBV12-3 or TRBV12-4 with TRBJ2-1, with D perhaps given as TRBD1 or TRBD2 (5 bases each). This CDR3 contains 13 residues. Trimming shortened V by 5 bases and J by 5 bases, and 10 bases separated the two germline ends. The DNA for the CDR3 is TGTGCCAGCAGTCCCGGGACGGACAATGAGCAGTTCTTC. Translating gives CASSPGTDNEQFF.

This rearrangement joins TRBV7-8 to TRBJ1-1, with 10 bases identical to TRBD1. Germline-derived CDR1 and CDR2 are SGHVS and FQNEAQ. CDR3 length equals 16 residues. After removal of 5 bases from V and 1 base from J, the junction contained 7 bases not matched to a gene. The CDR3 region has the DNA TGTGCCAGCAGCCAAGGGACAGGGGAGTGGAACACTGAAGCTTTCTTT. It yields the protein CASSQGTGEWNTEAFF.

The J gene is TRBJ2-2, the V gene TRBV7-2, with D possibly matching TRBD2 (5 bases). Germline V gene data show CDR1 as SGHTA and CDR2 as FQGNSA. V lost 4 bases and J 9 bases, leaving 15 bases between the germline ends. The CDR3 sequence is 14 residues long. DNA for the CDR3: TGTGCCAGCAGCTCGAATACGGGGTTATGGGAGCTGTTTTTT. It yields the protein CASSSNTGLWELFF.

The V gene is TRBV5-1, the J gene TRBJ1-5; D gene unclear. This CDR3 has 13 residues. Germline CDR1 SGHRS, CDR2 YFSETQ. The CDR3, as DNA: TGCGCTCCCGACGGGATTGGCAATCAGCCCCAGCATTTT. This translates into CAPDGIGNQPQHF.

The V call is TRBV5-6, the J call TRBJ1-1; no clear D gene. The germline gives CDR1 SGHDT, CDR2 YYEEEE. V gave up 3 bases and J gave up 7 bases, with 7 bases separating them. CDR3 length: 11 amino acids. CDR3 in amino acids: CASSSGIEAFF. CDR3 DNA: TGTGCCAGCAGCTCGGGAATTGAAGCTTTCTTT.

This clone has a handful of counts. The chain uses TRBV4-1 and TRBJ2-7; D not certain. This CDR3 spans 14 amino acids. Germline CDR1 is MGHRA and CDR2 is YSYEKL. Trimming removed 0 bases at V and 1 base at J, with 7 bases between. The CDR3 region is CASSQEPGSYEQYV. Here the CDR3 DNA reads TGCGCCAGCAGCCAAGAGCCGGGTTCCTACGAGCAGTACGTC.

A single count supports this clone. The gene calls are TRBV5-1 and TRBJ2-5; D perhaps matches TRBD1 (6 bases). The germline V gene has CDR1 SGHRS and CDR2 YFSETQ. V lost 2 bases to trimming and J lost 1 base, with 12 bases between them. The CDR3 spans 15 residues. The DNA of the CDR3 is TGCGCCAGCAGCTTAACAGGGACCTCCCAAGAGACCCAGTACTTC. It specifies CASSLTGTSQETQYF.

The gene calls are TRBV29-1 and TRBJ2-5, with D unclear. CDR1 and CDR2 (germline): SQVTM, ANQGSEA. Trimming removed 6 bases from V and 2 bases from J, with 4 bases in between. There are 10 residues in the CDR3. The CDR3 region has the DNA TGCAGCGTCGGTCAAGAGACCCAGTACTTC. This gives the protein CSVGQETQYF.

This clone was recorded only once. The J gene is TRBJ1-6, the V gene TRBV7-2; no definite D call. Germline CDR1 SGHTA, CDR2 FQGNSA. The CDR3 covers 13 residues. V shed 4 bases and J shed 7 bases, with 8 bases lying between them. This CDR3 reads CASSSPENSPLHF. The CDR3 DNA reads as TGTGCCAGCAGCTCGCCAGAGAATTCACCCCTCCACTTT.